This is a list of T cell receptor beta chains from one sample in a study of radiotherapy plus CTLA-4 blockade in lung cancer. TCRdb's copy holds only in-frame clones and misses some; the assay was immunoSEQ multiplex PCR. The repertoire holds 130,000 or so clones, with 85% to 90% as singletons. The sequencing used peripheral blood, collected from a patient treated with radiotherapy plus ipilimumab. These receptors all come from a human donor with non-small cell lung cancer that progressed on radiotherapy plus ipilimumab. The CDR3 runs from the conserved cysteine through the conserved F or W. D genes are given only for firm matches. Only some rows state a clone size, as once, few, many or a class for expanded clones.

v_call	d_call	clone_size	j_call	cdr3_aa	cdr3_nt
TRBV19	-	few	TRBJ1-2	CASSSFRGTANYGYTF	TGTGCCAGTAGTTCCTTCCGGGGAACAGCTAACTATGGCTACACCTTC
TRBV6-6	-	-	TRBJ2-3	CASRDTGLRSTDTQYF	TGTGCCAGCAGAGACACAGGGTTAAGGAGTACAGATACGCAGTATTTT
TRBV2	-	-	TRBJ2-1	CASSEIARPRSYNEQFF	TGTGCCAGCAGTGAAATTGCCCGGCCAAGGTCCTACAATGAGCAGTTCTTC
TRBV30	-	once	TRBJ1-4	CACLRGGAEKLFF	TGTGCCTGCCTCCGCGGGGGAGCTGAAAAACTGTTTTTT
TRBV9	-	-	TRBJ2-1	CASSARTNEQFF	TGTGCCAGCAGCGCCAGAACGAATGAGCAGTTCTTC
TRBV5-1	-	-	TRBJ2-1	CASSSEQGIASYNEQFF	TGCGCCAGCAGCTCCGAACAGGGAATAGCTTCTTACAATGAGCAGTTCTTC
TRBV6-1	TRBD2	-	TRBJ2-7	CASSVVASGRPEQYF	TGTGCCAGCAGTGTTGTCGCTAGCGGGAGGCCCGAGCAGTACTTC
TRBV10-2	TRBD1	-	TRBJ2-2	CASRPGTGNTGELFF	TGCGCCAGCAGGCCTGGGACAGGGAACACCGGGGAGCTGTTTTTT
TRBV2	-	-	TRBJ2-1	CASRRSRGRDYNEQFF	TGTGCCAGCAGACGCTCTAGAGGTCGGGACTACAATGAGCAGTTCTTC
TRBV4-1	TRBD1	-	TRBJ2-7	CASSQPQDRQGPYEQYF	TGCGCCAGCAGCCAACCCCAGGACCGACAGGGTCCCTACGAGCAGTACTTC
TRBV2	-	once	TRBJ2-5	CASIRRQGQETQYF	TGTGCCAGCATACGGCGCCAGGGCCAAGAGACCCAGTACTTC
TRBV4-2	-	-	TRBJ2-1	CASSQDTQRASNNEQFF	TGTGCCAGCAGCCAAGATACCCAGCGGGCGTCTAACAATGAGCAGTTCTTC
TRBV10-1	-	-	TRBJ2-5	CASSERGQETQYF	TGCGCCAGCAGTGAGAGGGGCCAAGAGACCCAGTACTTC
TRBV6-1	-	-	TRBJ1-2	CASSAPPRYGYTF	TGTGCCAGCAGTGCACCCCCGAGGTATGGCTACACCTTC
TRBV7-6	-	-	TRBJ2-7	CASSSRAGGSYEQYF	TGTGCCAGCAGCTCCCGGGCCGGGGGCTCCTACGAGCAGTACTTC
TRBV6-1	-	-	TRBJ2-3	CASSEAPAATDTQYF	TGTGCCAGCAGTGAAGCCCCAGCGGCTACAGATACGCAGTATTTT
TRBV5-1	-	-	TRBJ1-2	CASSQEGNYGYTF	TGCGCCAGCAGCCAAGAGGGTAACTATGGCTACACCTTC
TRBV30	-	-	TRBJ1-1	CAWRGTPGTEAFF	TGTGCCTGGAGGGGGACCCCGGGCACTGAAGCTTTCTTT
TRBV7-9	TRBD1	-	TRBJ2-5	CASSLSLDRQQETQYF	TGTGCCAGCAGCTTAAGTTTGGACAGGCAACAAGAGACCCAGTACTTC
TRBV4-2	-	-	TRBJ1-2	CASSQVRGGYGYTF	TGTGCCAGCAGCCAAGTGAGGGGGGGCTATGGCTACACCTTC
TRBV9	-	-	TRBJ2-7	CASSVGSLTYEQYF	TGTGCCAGCAGCGTAGGTTCACTAACCTACGAGCAGTACTTC
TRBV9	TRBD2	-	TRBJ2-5	CASNRKREKGETQYF	TGTGCCAGCAATAGAAAGCGGGAGAAAGGAGAGACCCAGTACTTC
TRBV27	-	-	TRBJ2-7	CASSPGNYEQYF	TGTGCCAGCAGTCCCGGGAACTACGAGCAGTACTTC
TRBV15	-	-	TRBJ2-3	CATSSGGTDTQYF	TGTGCCACCAGCAGTGGGGGCACAGATACGCAGTATTTT
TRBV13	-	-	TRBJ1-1	CASSPTPTWGTEAFF	TGTGCCAGCAGCCCAACGCCGACCTGGGGTACTGAAGCTTTCTTT
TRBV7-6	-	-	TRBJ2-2	CASSLSPGEQGELFF	TGTGCCAGCAGCTTATCGCCAGGGGAGCAGGGGGAGCTGTTTTTT
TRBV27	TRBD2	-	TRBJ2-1	CASSFVSGRANEQFF	TGTGCCAGCAGTTTCGTGAGCGGGAGGGCCAATGAGCAGTTCTTC
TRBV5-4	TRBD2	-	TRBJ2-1	CASSANGWAGVYNEQFF	TGTGCCAGCAGCGCCAATGGGTGGGCGGGGGTATACAATGAGCAGTTCTTC
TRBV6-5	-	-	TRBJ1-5	CASSWDNYQPQHF	TGTGCCAGCAGTTGGGACAATTATCAGCCCCAGCATTTT
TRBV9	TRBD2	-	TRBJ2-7	CASSATGTSRFEQYF	TGTGCCAGCAGCGCAACCGGGACTAGCCGTTTCGAGCAGTACTTC
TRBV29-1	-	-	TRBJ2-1	CSVGGSNEQFF	TGCAGCGTTGGGGGGAGTAATGAGCAGTTCTTC
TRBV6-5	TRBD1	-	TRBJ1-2	CASKRQGPNYGYTF	TGTGCCAGCAAACGACAGGGCCCTAACTATGGCTACACCTTC
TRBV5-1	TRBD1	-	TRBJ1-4	CASSLGPGQGNEKLFF	TGCGCCAGCAGCTTGGGTCCGGGACAGGGTAATGAAAAACTGTTTTTT
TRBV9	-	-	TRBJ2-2	CASSVQGSANTGELFF	TGTGCCAGCAGCGTCCAGGGATCGGCGAACACCGGGGAGCTGTTTTTT
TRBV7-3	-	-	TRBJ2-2	CASSLNPGELFF	TGTGCCAGCAGCTTAAATCCCGGGGAGCTGTTTTTT
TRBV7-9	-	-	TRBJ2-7	CASSLLAPSEQYF	TGTGCCAGCAGCTTATTAGCCCCAAGCGAGCAGTACTTC
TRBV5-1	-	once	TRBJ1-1	CASSLAFVTGNTEAFF	TGCGCCAGCAGCTTGGCCTTCGTCACAGGGAACACTGAAGCTTTCTTT
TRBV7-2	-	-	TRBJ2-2	CASSLDLYTGELFF	TGTGCCAGCAGCTTAGATCTGTACACCGGGGAGCTGTTTTTT
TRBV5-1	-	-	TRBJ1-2	CASSLGGGNYGYTF	TGCGCCAGCAGCTTGGGTGGAGGCAACTATGGCTACACCTTC
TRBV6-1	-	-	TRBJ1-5	CASRRTAFNQPQHF	TGTGCCAGCAGGCGGACGGCTTTCAATCAGCCCCAGCATTTT
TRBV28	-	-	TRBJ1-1	CASSLPGFEAFF	TGTGCCAGCAGTTTACCGGGATTTGAAGCTTTCTTT
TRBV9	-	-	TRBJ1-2	CASSEGVTYGYTF	TGTGCCAGCAGCGAGGGGGTCACCTATGGCTACACCTTC
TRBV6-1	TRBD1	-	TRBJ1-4	CASSGTGGGTTKLFF	TGTGCCAGCAGCGGGACAGGGGGCGGCACGACGAAACTGTTTTTT
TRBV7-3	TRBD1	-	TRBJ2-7	CASSSGQAGSYEQYF	TGTGCCAGCAGCTCGGGACAGGCCGGTTCCTACGAGCAGTACTTC
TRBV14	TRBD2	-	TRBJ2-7	CASSQVSGLVSEQYF	TGTGCCAGCAGCCAAGTATCCGGACTAGTATCCGAGCAGTACTTC
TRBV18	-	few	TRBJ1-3	CASSRSTEISGNTIYF	TGTGCCAGCTCACGATCCACAGAGATCTCTGGAAACACCATATATTTT
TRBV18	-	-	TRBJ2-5	CASSPPGETQYF	TGTGCCAGCTCACCGCCGGGGGAGACCCAGTACTTC
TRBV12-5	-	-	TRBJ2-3	CATSSRLADTQYF	TGTGCTACCTCCTCACGACTAGCAGATACGCAGTATTTT